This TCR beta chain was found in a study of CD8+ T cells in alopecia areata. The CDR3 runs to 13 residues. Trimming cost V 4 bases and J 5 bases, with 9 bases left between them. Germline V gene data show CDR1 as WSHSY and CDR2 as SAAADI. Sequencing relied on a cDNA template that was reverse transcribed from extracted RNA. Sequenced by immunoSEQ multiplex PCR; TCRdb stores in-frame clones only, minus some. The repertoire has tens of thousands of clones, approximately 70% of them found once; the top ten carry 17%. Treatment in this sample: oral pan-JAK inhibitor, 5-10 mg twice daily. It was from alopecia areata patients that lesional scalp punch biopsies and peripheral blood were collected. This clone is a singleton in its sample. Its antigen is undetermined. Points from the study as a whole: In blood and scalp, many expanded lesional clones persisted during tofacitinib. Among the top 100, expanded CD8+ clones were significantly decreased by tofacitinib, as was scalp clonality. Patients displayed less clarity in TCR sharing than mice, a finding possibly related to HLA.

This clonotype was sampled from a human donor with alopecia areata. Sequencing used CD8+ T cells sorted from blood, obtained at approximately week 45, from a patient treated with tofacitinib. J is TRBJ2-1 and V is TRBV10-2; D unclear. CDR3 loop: CASSGLVNNEQFF. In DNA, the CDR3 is TGCGCCAGCAGTGGCCTAGTCAACAATGAGCAGTTCTTC.